This is a list of T cell receptor beta chains from one sample in a study. TCRdb re-derived calls from the RT-PCR reads in MiXCR, one entry per CDR3 protein. The sample contains fewer than 800,000 distinct CDR3 sequences, approximately 15% of which appear only once. The material sequenced was memory CD4+ T cells from blood. The receptors come from a female donor in good health, serving as a healthy control. CDR3s include the opening cysteine and the closing phenylalanine or tryptophan. D genes are given only for firm matches. Only some rows state a clone size, as once, few, many or a class for expanded clones.

j_gene: TRBJ1-2; v_gene: TRBV29-1; abundance: few; d_gene: TRBD1; CDR3aa: CSVGEQGGGYTF; CDR3nt: TGCAGCGTTGGGGAACAGGGGGGTGGCTACACCTTC
j_gene: TRBJ1-3; v_gene: TRBV12-3/TRBV12-4; abundance: NA; d_gene: NA; CDR3aa: CASTQQGLFSGNTIYF; CDR3nt: TGTGCCAGCACCCAACAAGGACTCTTCTCTGGAAACACCATATATTTT
j_gene: TRBJ2-1; v_gene: TRBV11-2; abundance: many; d_gene: TRBD2; CDR3aa: CASSLGSSGRFEQFF; CDR3nt: TGTGCCAGCAGCTTAGGGTCCAGCGGGAGGTTTGAGCAGTTCTTC
j_gene: TRBJ1-1; v_gene: TRBV12-3/TRBV12-4; abundance: few; d_gene: NA; CDR3aa: CASTGEWGMNTEAFF; CDR3nt: TGTGCCTCCACGGGGGAGTGGGGGATGAACACTGAAGCTTTCTTT
j_gene: TRBJ2-7; v_gene: TRBV4-3; abundance: many; d_gene: NA; CDR3aa: CASSRELGNVGEQYF; CDR3nt: TGCGCCAGCAGCCGAGAACTCGGCAACGTGGGGGAGCAGTACTTC
j_gene: TRBJ1-3; v_gene: TRBV6-5; abundance: few; d_gene: NA; CDR3aa: CASRTDKLSGNTIYF; CDR3nt: TGTGCCAGCAGGACGGACAAACTCTCTGGAAACACCATATATTTT
j_gene: TRBJ2-1; v_gene: TRBV11-3; abundance: NA; d_gene: NA; CDR3aa: CASSRTVGGEQFF; CDR3nt: TGTGCCAGCAGCCGGACAGTTGGTGGTGAGCAGTTCTTC
j_gene: TRBJ2-3; v_gene: TRBV12-3/TRBV12-4; abundance: many; d_gene: NA; CDR3aa: CASSLKAELGPPQDTQYF; CDR3nt: TGTGCCAGCAGTTTAAAGGCCGAACTAGGCCCTCCGCAAGATACGCAGTATTTT
j_gene: TRBJ1-2; v_gene: TRBV5-6; abundance: few; d_gene: NA; CDR3aa: CASSRRVMDYGYTF; CDR3nt: TGTGCCAGCAGTAGGCGGGTTATGGACTATGGCTACACCTTC
j_gene: TRBJ2-2; v_gene: TRBV20-1; abundance: many; d_gene: NA; CDR3aa: CSAGGQRNTGELFF; CDR3nt: TGCAGTGCTGGCGGGCAGCGGAACACCGGGGAGCTGTTTTTT
j_gene: TRBJ1-6; v_gene: TRBV6-1; abundance: few; d_gene: NA; CDR3aa: CASSDHRDGVGPLHF; CDR3nt: TGTGCCAGCAGTGACCACCGGGACGGAGTCGGGCCCCTCCACTTT
j_gene: TRBJ1-2; v_gene: TRBV27; abundance: few; d_gene: TRBD1; CDR3aa: CASSRLGGFRPHLHYGYTF; CDR3nt: TGTGCCAGCTCCAGACTAGGGGGCTTTCGGCCCCATCTTCACTATGGCTACACCTTC
j_gene: TRBJ2-1; v_gene: TRBV3-1; abundance: few; d_gene: NA; CDR3aa: CASSPRDGVKEAEQFF; CDR3nt: TGTGCCAGCAGCCCCCGGGATGGGGTCAAAGAGGCTGAGCAGTTCTTC
j_gene: TRBJ2-3; v_gene: TRBV20-1; abundance: few; d_gene: NA; CDR3aa: CSAPVWVGTDTQYF; CDR3nt: TGCAGTGCTCCAGTTTGGGTTGGCACAGATACGCAGTATTTT
j_gene: TRBJ1-1; v_gene: TRBV10-3; abundance: few; d_gene: NA; CDR3aa: CAIGAGMNTEAFF; CDR3nt: TGTGCCATCGGGGCAGGCATGAACACTGAAGCTTTCTTT
j_gene: TRBJ1-1; v_gene: TRBV10-3; abundance: many; d_gene: TRBD1; CDR3aa: CAISTPTGANTEAFF; CDR3nt: TGTGCCATCAGTACCCCGACAGGGGCGAACACTGAAGCTTTCTTT